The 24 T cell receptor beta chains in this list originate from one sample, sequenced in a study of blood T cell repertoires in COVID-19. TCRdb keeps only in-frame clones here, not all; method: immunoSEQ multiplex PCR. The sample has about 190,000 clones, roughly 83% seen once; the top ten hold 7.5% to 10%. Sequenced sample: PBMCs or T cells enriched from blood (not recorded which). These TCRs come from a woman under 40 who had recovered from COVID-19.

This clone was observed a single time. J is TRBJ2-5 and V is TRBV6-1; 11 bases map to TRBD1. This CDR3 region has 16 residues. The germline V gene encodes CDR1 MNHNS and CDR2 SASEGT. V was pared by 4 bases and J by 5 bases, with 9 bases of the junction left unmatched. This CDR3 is CASSVAPGQGAETQYF. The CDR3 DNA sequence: TGTGCCAGCAGTGTGGCCCCTGGACAGGGGGCGGAGACCCAGTACTTC.

CDR3 DNA sequence: TGTGCCAGCAGCCGGACTCGGGGAGGAGGAAACACCATATATTTT. Translating it yields CASSRTRGGGNTIYF. The rearrangement links TRBV3-1 (or the pseudogene TRBV3-2) to TRBJ1-3; D uncertain. The CDR3 sequence is 15 residues long. Trimming took off 4 bases at V and 4 bases at J, with 14 bases between the two ends. Germline values: CDR1 LGHDT, CDR2 YNNKEL (reference sequence).

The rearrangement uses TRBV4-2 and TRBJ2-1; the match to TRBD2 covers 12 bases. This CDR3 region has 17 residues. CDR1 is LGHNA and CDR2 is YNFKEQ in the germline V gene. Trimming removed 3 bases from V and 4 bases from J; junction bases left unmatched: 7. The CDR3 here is CASSHELAGGLYNEQFF. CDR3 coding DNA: TGTGCCAGCAGCCACGAACTAGCGGGAGGCCTTTACAATGAGCAGTTCTTC.

The CDR3, as DNA: TGTGCCAGCAACGACCCCTCTTCGGAGTGGGAGCAGTACTTC. Residues: CASNDPSSEWEQYF. The chain combines TRBV28 with TRBJ2-7; D unresolved. CDR3 length equals 14 residues. Trimming cost V 7 bases and J 7 bases, with 20 bases left between them. Germline assignment: CDR1 MDHEN and CDR2 SYDVKM. The entire variable domain, with the rest obtained from reference TRBV28 and TRBJ2-7, is as follows: DVKVTQSSRYLVKRTGEKVFLECVQDMDHENMFWYRQDPGLGLRLIYFSYDVKMKEKGDIPEGYSVSREKKERFSLILESASTNQTSMYLCASNDPSSEWEQYFGPGTRLTVT.

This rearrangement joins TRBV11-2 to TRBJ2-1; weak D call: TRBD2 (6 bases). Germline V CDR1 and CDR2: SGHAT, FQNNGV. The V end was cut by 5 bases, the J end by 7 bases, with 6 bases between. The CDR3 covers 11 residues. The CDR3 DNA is TGTGCCAGCAGCCTAGCGAATGAGCAGTTCTTC. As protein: CASSLANEQFF.

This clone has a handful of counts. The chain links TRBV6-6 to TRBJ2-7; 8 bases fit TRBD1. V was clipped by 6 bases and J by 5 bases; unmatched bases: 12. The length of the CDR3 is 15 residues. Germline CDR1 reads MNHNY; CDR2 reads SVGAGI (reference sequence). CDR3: CASRYRGQGANEQYF. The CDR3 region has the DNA TGTGCCAGCAGATACAGAGGACAGGGCGCAAACGAGCAGTACTTC.

The CDR3 region has the DNA TGTGCCAGCAGTTACTCGAGGTTGGAGACCCAGTACTTC. This sequence encodes CASSYSRLETQYF. This chain uses TRBV6-5 with TRBJ2-5; D gene unclear. V shed 0 bases and J shed 5 bases, with 7 bases lying between them. The CDR3 contains 13 residues. Germline assignment: CDR1 MNHEY and CDR2 SVGAGI.

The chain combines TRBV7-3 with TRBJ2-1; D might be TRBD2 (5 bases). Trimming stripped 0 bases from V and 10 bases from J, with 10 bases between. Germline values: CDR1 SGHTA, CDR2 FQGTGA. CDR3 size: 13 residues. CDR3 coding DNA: TGTGCCAGCAGCTTAACCCCGAGGGAAGAGCAGTTCTTC. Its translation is CASSLTPREEQFF.

CDR3: CASSLGFSGSGGDTQYF. CDR3 coding DNA: TGCGCCAGCAGCTTGGGATTTAGCGGTTCTGGGGGGGATACGCAGTATTTT. The J gene is TRBJ2-3, the V gene TRBV5-1; maybe TRBD2 (6 bases). The CDR3 contains 17 residues. V was pared by 0 bases and J by 6 bases, with 20 bases between. Germline V gene lookup returns CDR1 SGHRS and CDR2 YFSETQ.

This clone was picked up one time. DNA of the CDR3: TGTGCCAGCTCCGGCAGGGAATACGAGCAGTACTTC. This sequence encodes CASSGREYEQYF. The chain joins TRBV6-5 to TRBJ2-7; maybe TRBD1 (5 bases). The CDR3 covers 12 residues. Germline V gene sequence: CDR1 MNHEY, CDR2 SVGAGI. V dropped 8 bases and J dropped 4 bases, with 12 bases sitting between them.

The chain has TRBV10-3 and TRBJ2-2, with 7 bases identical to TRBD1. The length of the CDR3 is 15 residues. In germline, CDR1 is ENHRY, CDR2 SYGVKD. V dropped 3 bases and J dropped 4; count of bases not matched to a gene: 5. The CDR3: CAISDGDRSTGELFF. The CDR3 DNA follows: TGTGCCATCAGTGATGGGGACAGATCCACCGGGGAGCTGTTTTTT.

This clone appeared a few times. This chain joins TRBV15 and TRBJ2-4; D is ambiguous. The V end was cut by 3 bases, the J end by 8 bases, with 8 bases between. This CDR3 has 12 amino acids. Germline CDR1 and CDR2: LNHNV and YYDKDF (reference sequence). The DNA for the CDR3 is TGTGCCACCAGCAGTCCTTTTGACATTCAGTACTTC. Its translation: CATSSPFDIQYF.

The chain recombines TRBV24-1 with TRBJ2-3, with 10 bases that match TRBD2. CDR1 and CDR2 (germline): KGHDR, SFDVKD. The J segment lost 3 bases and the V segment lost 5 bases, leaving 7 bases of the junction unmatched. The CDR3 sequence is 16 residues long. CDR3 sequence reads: CATSAGLADSTDTQYF. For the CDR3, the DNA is TGTGCCACCAGTGCTGGACTAGCGGATTCGACAGATACGCAGTATTTT.

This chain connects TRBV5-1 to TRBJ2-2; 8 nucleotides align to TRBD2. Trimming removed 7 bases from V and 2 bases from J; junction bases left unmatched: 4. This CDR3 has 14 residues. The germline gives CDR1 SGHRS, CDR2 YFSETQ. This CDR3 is CASLSGRNTGELFF. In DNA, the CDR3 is TGCGCCAGCTTAAGCGGGAGAAACACCGGGGAGCTGTTTTTT.

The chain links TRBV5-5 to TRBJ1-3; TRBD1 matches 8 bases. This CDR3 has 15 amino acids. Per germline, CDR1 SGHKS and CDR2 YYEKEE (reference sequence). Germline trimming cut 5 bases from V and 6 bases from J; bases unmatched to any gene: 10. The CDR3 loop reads CASRRTGRSENTIYF. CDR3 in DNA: TGTGCCAGCAGACGGACAGGGAGAAGTGAAAACACCATATATTTT.

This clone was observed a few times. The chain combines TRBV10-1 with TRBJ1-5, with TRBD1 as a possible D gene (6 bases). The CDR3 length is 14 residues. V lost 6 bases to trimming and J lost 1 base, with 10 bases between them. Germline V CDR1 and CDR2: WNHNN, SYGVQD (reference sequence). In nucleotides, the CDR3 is TGCGCCAGCAGCGGGGGGCTCAGCAATCAGCCCCAGCATTTT. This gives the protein CASSGGLSNQPQHF.

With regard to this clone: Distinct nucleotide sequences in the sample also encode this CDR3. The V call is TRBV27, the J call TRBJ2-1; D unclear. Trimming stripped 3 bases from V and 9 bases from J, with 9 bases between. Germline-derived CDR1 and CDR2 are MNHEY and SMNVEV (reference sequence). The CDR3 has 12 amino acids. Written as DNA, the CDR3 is TGTGCCAGCAGTTTTGGCGGCGGTGAGCAGTTCTTC. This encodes CASSFGGGEQFF.

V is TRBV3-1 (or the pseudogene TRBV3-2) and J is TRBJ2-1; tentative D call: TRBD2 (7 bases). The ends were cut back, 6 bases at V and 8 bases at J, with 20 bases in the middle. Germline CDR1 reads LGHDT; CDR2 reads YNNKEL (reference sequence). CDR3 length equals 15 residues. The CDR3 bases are TGTGCCAGCAGACAGTCAGGGGAGGGAAGGTATGAGCAGTTCTTC. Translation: CASRQSGEGRYEQFF.

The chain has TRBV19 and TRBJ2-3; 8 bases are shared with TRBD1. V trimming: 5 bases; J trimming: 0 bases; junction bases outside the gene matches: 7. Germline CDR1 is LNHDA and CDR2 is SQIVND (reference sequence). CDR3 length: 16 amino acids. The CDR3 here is CASSFSQGASTDTQYF. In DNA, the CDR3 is TGTGCCAGTAGTTTTTCTCAGGGGGCCAGCACAGATACGCAGTATTTT.

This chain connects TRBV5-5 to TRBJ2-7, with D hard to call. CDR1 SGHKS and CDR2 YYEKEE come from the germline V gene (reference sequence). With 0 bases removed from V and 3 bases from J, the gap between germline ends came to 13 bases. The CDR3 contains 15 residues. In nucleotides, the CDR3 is TGTGCCAGCAGCTTGGATCCAGGTTCTATCTACGAGCAGTACTTC. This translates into CASSLDPGSIYEQYF. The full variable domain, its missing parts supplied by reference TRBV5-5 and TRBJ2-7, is DAGVTQSPTHLIKTRGQQVTLRCSPISGHKSVSWYQQVLGQGPQFIFQYYEKEERGRGNFPDRFSARQFPNYSSELNVNALLLGDSALYLCASSLDPGSIYEQYFGPGTRLTVT.

CDR3 sequence: CASSTSRQETQYF. For the CDR3, the DNA is TGTGCCAGTAGTACCTCTCGCCAAGAGACCCAGTACTTC. The gene calls are TRBV19 and TRBJ2-5; D gene ambiguous. Trimming pared 4 bases from V and 1 base from J, leaving 7 bases between. The CDR3 runs 13 residues. Germline CDR1 and CDR2: LNHDA and SQIVND (reference sequence).

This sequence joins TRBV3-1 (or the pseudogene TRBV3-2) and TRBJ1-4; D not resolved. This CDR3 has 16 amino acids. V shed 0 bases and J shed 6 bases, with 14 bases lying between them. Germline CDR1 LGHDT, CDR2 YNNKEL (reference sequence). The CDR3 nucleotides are TGTGCCAGCAGCCAAGATATTCGACATTCCGATGAAAAACTGTTTTTT. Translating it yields CASSQDIRHSDEKLFF.

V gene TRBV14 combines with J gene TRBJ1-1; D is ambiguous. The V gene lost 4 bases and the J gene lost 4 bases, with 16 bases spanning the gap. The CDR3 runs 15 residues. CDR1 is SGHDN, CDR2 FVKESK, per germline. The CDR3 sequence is CASSPIGRFGTEAFF. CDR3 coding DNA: TGTGCCAGCAGCCCCATCGGGAGGTTCGGCACTGAAGCTTTCTTT.

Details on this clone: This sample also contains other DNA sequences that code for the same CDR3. CDR3 region: CASRRTGDTEAFF. In DNA form, the CDR3 reads TGTGCCAGCAGACGGACAGGGGATACTGAAGCTTTCTTT. This chain uses TRBV2 with TRBJ1-1; TRBD1 agrees at 9 bases. J was trimmed by 5 bases and V by 6 bases; bases with no gene match: 4. This CDR3 is 13 amino acids long. The germline gives CDR1 SNHLY, CDR2 FYNNEI.